The 19 T cell receptor beta chains below were found in one sample sequenced in a study of shared clonotypes between healthy human individuals. As defined, naive CD8 cells were CD45RO-negative and positively selected for CCR7, with terminally differentiated effector memory CD45RA+ cells excluded. Repertoires were generated with immunoSEQ multiplex PCR, while TCRdb's copy carries only in-frame clones and drops some. The sample holds roughly 590,000 clones, about 95% seen once. Material: naive CD8+ T cells sorted from blood. These receptors were collected from a woman in her 30s in good health.

This sequence joins TRBV6-1 and TRBJ2-7; D may be TRBD1 (5 bases). CDR3 length equals 16 residues. Trimming removed 2 bases at V and 2 bases at J, with 16 bases between. Germline CDR1 reads MNHNS; CDR2 reads SASEGT. CDR3 sequence (DNA): TGTGCCAGCAGTGAACCTAGGGGAAAGAGGACCTACGAGCAGTACTTC. Protein sequence: CASSEPRGKRTYEQYF.

V is TRBV5-8 and J is TRBJ2-3, with D unclear. The CDR3 length is 14 residues. Germline CDR1 SGHTS, CDR2 YDEGEE. The V end was cut by 0 bases, the J end by 1 base, with 6 bases between. CDR3 in amino acids: CASSLVGRTDTQYF. The CDR3 coding sequence is TGTGCCAGCAGCTTGGTGGGTCGCACAGATACGCAGTATTTT.

The sample holds one count of this clone. The chain links TRBV5-1 to TRBJ2-3; unclear D gene. This CDR3 spans 15 amino acids. Germline CDR1 is SGHRS and CDR2 is YFSETQ. The ends were cut back, 4 bases at V and 1 base at J, with 13 bases in the middle. CDR3 sequence reads: CASSVLRSGTDTQYF. The CDR3 region has the DNA TGCGCCAGCAGCGTATTACGATCGGGCACAGATACGCAGTATTTT.

Worth noting for this clone: The same CDR3 is also encoded by other DNA sequences in this sample. This chain uses TRBV27 with TRBJ2-1; 12 positions match TRBD1. The J segment lost 7 bases and the V segment lost 5 bases, leaving 6 bases of the junction unmatched. Per the germline V gene, CDR1 is MNHEY and CDR2 is SMNVEV (reference sequence). The CDR3 is 15 amino acids. This CDR3 reads CASSPGTGGINEQFF. The CDR3 region has the DNA TGTGCCAGCAGTCCCGGGACAGGGGGCATAAATGAGCAGTTCTTC.

The J gene is TRBJ1-3, the V gene TRBV28; a weak D match, TRBD1 (5 bases). There are 14 residues in the CDR3. Trimming removed 6 bases from V and 2 bases from J, with 11 bases in between. Germline lookup yields CDR1 MDHEN and CDR2 SYDVKM. The CDR3 nucleotides are TGTGCCAGCAGCGGCCGGGGGACTGGAAACACCATATATTTT. This gives the protein CASSGRGTGNTIYF.

V is TRBV9 and J is TRBJ2-1; no definite D call. The CDR3 is 15 residues long. Germline lookup yields CDR1 SGDLS and CDR2 YYNGEE. Between the trimmed V and J ends, which lost 4 bases and 1 base, there was a span of 12 bases. CDR3: CASSPEQNSYNEQFF. The CDR3 region has the DNA TGTGCCAGCAGCCCGGAACAGAATTCCTACAATGAGCAGTTCTTC.

The chain combines TRBV28 with TRBJ2-5; weak D call: TRBD1 (6 bases). The DNA end is more similar to TRBJ2-7, so the J call may be wrong. This CDR3 is 17 amino acids long. Germline CDR1 reads MDHEN; CDR2 reads SYDVKM. CDR3 region: CAVQGGKRIASSYEQYF. DNA for the CDR3: TGTGCCGTGCAAGGGGGAAAAAGAATAGCGAGCTCCTACGAGCAGTACTTC.

This chain uses TRBV11-2 with TRBJ2-7; no clear D gene. CDR1 and CDR2 (germline): SGHAT, FQNNGV. The CDR3 spans 16 residues. V lost 0 bases to trimming and J lost 0 bases, with 12 bases between them. The CDR3 nucleotides read TGTGCCAGCAGCTTAGAGCTACTTCCTAGCTCCTACGAGCAGTACTTC. Encoded protein: CASSLELLPSSYEQYF.

This chain links TRBV4-1 with TRBJ1-5; D is possibly TRBD1 (6 bases). The V end lost 1 base, the J end lost 6 bases, and 13 bases lay between the germline ends. This CDR3 region has 15 residues. Germline V gene sequence: CDR1 MGHRA, CDR2 YSYEKL. The CDR3 DNA follows: TGCGCCAGCAGCCAAGTAGGGGGGAAGGGTCAGCCCCAGCATTTT. It is translated as CASSQVGGKGQPQHF.

V and J are TRBV4-2 and TRBJ1-1; D gene ambiguous. The CDR3 has 17 amino acids. The germline V gene encodes CDR1 LGHNA and CDR2 YNFKEQ. V was trimmed by 0 bases and J by 4 bases, leaving 18 bases between them. CDR3: CASSQDADMVSGTEAFF. The CDR3 bases are TGTGCCAGCAGCCAAGATGCCGATATGGTCAGTGGCACTGAAGCTTTCTTT.

The rearrangement joins TRBV5-6 to TRBJ2-2; no firm D call. Germline CDR1 is SGHDT and CDR2 is YYEEEE. CDR3 length: 15 amino acids. The V gene lost 0 bases and the J gene lost 6 bases, with 12 bases spanning the gap. CDR3 DNA: TGTGCCAGCAGCTTGGGAGCTGGTGCCTCCGGGGAGCTGTTTTTT. Its protein is CASSLGAGASGELFF.

The V call is TRBV28, the J call TRBJ1-1, with D hard to call. V was pared by 3 bases and J by 0 bases, with 11 bases between. Germline V gene lookup returns CDR1 MDHEN and CDR2 SYDVKM. The CDR3 contains 15 residues. The CDR3 nucleotides are TGTGCCAGCAGTTTCCTGGGCACCATGAACACTGAAGCTTTCTTT. Its protein is CASSFLGTMNTEAFF.

As concerns this clone: It is unclear where the CDR3 begins or ends on the DNA, so no DNA is shown, and the CDR3 is as TCRdb lists it. Distinct nucleotide sequences in the sample also encode this CDR3. The chain combines TRBV28 with TRBJ2-7; the table assigns TRBD2, which was not confirmed against the DNA. Germline V CDR1 and CDR2: MDHEN, SYDVKM. The CDR3 is 12 amino acids long, termini counted. The CDR3 spells CASSTSGYEQYF.

CDR3 nucleotides: TGTGCCAGCAGCTCGCCGGCGGGGCCCTACGAGCAGTACTTC. Translated, it gives CASSSPAGPYEQYF. The rearrangement joins TRBV7-9 to TRBJ2-7; D might be TRBD2 (6 bases). The CDR3 spans 14 residues. V was cut by 4 bases and J by 2 bases, with 12 bases left in between. CDR1 and CDR2 from the germline V gene are SEHNR and FQNEAQ (reference sequence). Full variable domain (missing parts from reference TRBV7-9 and TRBJ2-7): DTGVSQNPRHKITKRGQNVTFRCDPISEHNRLYWYRQTLGQGPEFLTYFQNEAQLEKSRLLSDRFSAERPKGSFSTLEIQRTEQGDSAMYLCASSSPAGPYEQYFGPGTRLTVT.

This chain links TRBV7-2 with TRBJ2-5, with 12 bases fitting TRBD2. In germline, CDR1 is SGHTA, CDR2 FQGNSA. This CDR3 is 15 amino acids long. Trimming cost V 5 bases and J 4 bases; bases outside gene matches: 5. The DNA of the CDR3 is TGTGCCAGCAGCCCTTGGACTAGCGGGACAGAGACCCAGTACTTC. Its translation: CASSPWTSGTETQYF.

The V gene is TRBV4-1, the J gene TRBJ2-5; no firm D call. V lost 2 bases and J 3 bases, leaving 7 bases between the germline ends. Germline loops: CDR1 MGHRA, CDR2 YSYEKL. CDR3 length: 13 amino acids. The CDR3 protein is CASSQQGEETQYF. CDR3 coding DNA: TGCGCCAGCAGCCAACAAGGAGAAGAGACCCAGTACTTC.

The rearrangement uses TRBV11-2 and TRBJ1-5; D perhaps matches TRBD1 (5 bases). The CDR3 covers 11 residues. V was trimmed by 5 bases and J by 15 bases, leaving 14 bases between them. Germline assignment: CDR1 SGHAT and CDR2 FQNNGV. CDR3 loop: CASSSLGPLHF. The CDR3 region has the DNA TGTGCCAGCAGCAGCCTGGGGCCTCTGCATTTT.

The chain combines TRBV10-2 with TRBJ1-1, with D possibly TRBD1 on 6 matching bases. Germline V gene data show CDR1 as WSHSY and CDR2 as SAAADI. The CDR3 has 14 residues. The V end lost 6 bases, the J end lost 1 base, and 12 bases lay between the germline ends. The CDR3 DNA reads TGCGCCAGCAGGGACCGGACAGAGAACACTGAAGCTTTCTTT. Its protein is CASRDRTENTEAFF.

The rearrangement uses TRBV5-4 and TRBJ2-7; 11 nucleotides match TRBD2. CDR1 and CDR2 from the germline V gene are SGHNT and YYREEE (reference sequence). The CDR3 consists of 16 residues. Trimming removed 4 bases from V and 4 bases from J; junction bases left unmatched: 10. CDR3 bases: TGTGCCAGCAGCCCGCAGAGCACTAGCGGGAGATACGAGCAGTACTTC. It translates to CASSPQSTSGRYEQYF.